These 13 T cell receptor beta chains originate from one sample sequenced in a study of CD8 T cells in Susac syndrome. After extraction with the RNeasy kit, 0.5 to 1 ug of the RNA was reverse transcribed using random hexamers. TCRdb recomputed calls from the immunoSEQ multiplex PCR reads with MiXCR, one row per CDR3 protein. The sample lists 400,000 or so distinct CDR3 sequences, approximately 85% seen once, with about 0.12% in the top ten. Input material: CD8+ T cells from PBMCs. These receptors came from a human donor with multiple sclerosis.

J is TRBJ1-1 and V is TRBV5-4; the D gene is possibly TRBD1 (5 bases). Germline lookup yields CDR1 SGHNT and CDR2 YYREEE (reference sequence). The CDR3 runs to 15 residues. V was trimmed by 1 base and J by 4 bases, leaving 14 bases between them. The CDR3 DNA reads as TGTGCCAGCAGCTTGTCTGGCAGGGAGGGCACTGAAGCTTTCTTT. Translation gives CASSLSGREGTEAFF.

The CDR3 region is CASSWDRGNEQYF. The CDR3 DNA sequence: TGTGCCAGCAGCTGGGACAGGGGAAACGAGCAGTACTTC. The chain combines TRBV7-9 with TRBJ2-7; 10 positions match TRBD1. The CDR3 has 13 amino acids. Germline CDR1 and CDR2: SEHNR and FQNEAQ (reference sequence). The V and J ends lost 4 bases and 5 bases, in that order; junction bases with no gene match: 2.

This chain joins TRBV11-2 and TRBJ1-6; unclear D gene. The V end was cut by 0 bases, the J end by 15 bases, with 9 bases between. Germline V CDR1 and CDR2: SGHAT, FQNNGV. This CDR3 has 12 residues. Here the CDR3 reads CASSLDPLGLHF. The CDR3 nucleotides are TGTGCCAGCAGCTTAGATCCCCTTGGCCTCCACTTT.

V and J are TRBV29-1 and TRBJ2-3; TRBD1 is a possible D gene (8 bases). Germline V gives CDR1 SQVTM, CDR2 ANQGSEA. V was clipped by 7 bases and J by 2 bases, with 16 bases between them. The CDR3 consists of 14 residues. The CDR3, as DNA: TGCAGCGGCGGACAGGGAGGGGTCACAGATACGCAGTATTTT. It codes for CSGGQGGVTDTQYF.

The chain uses TRBV3-1 and TRBJ2-5; no firm D call. Germline V lookup: CDR1 LGHDT, CDR2 YNNKEL (reference sequence). This CDR3 is built from 17 residues. The V and J ends lost 1 base and 0 bases respectively, with 15 bases between them. The CDR3 region has the DNA TGTGCCAGCAGCCAAGGCAATTCCGGGCAGTACCAAGAGACCCAGTACTTC. This translates into CASSQGNSGQYQETQYF.

This chain connects TRBV28 to TRBJ2-3; D may be TRBD1 or TRBD2 (6 bases each). The CDR3 contains 17 residues. The germline CDR1 and CDR2 sequences are MDHEN and SYDVKM. Trimming took off 1 base at V and 13 bases at J, with 27 bases between the two ends. CDR3 sequence reads: CASSLYPRRRGLLAKYF. The CDR3 coding sequence is TGTGCCAGCAGTTTATATCCCAGGAGACGGGGGCTACTAGCTAAGTATTTT.

DNA of the CDR3: TGTGCCTGGAGTGGGACCGGCGGTTGGACAGATACGCAGTATTTT. This encodes CAWSGTGGWTDTQYF. V and J are TRBV30 and TRBJ2-3, with D unresolved. The CDR3 has 15 amino acids. Germline-derived CDR1 and CDR2 are GTSNPN and SVGIG (reference sequence). The V and J ends lost 1 base and 3 bases respectively, with 14 bases between them.

The V and J genes are TRBV28 and TRBJ2-1, with TRBD2 matching over 8 bases. CDR3 length equals 17 residues. Unmatched junction bases numbered 9, after V lost 3 bases and J lost 2 bases. Germline CDR1 and CDR2: MDHEN and SYDVKM. The CDR3 is CASSLLVVGGAYNEQFF. The CDR3 region has the DNA TGTGCCAGCAGTTTGCTTGTGGTCGGGGGGGCCTACAATGAGCAGTTCTTC.

This chain joins TRBV27 and TRBJ2-1; 11 bases match TRBD1. From germline, CDR1 is MNHEY and CDR2 SMNVEV (reference sequence). The V gene end was trimmed by 7 bases and the J gene end by 9 bases; junction bases not matched to a gene: 14. The CDR3 is 16 amino acids. This CDR3 reads CASTVSGTGGPTEQFF. CDR3 in DNA: TGTGCCAGCACCGTATCCGGGACAGGGGGGCCGACTGAGCAGTTCTTC.

The rearrangement joins TRBV5-1 to TRBJ1-1; the match to TRBD1 covers 9 bases. The V segment lost 4 bases and the J segment 6 bases; nucleotides outside the gene matches: 13. CDR3 length: 16 amino acids. CDR1 and CDR2 from the germline V gene are SGHRS and YFSETQ. This chain's CDR3 is CASSITTGTGRSEAFF. The DNA for the CDR3 is TGCGCCAGCAGCATAACAACCGGGACAGGGCGGTCTGAAGCTTTCTTT.

The gene calls are TRBV4-1 and TRBJ2-2; no reliable D call. Looked up from germline, CDR1 is MGHRA and CDR2 is YSYEKL. The CDR3 is 16 amino acids. V was pared by 0 bases and J by 2 bases, with 10 bases between. The CDR3 region has the DNA TGCGCCAGCAGCCAAGAACCCCTACCAAACACCGGGGAGCTGTTTTTT. This translates into CASSQEPLPNTGELFF.

The gene calls are TRBV6-1 and TRBJ1-4; D remains ambiguous. The germline V and J ends were trimmed by 10 bases and 7 bases, with 19 bases remaining between them. This CDR3 region has 14 residues. Germline CDR1 and CDR2: MNHNS and SASEGT. CDR3 sequence (DNA): TGTGCCATCCAGGACGGATGGGGTGGTGAAAAACTGTTTTTT. It yields the protein CAIQDGWGGEKLFF.

The genes are TRBV27 and TRBJ1-2; tentative D call: TRBD1 (6 bases). The length of the CDR3 is 15 residues. Trimming pared 6 bases from V and 4 bases from J, leaving 18 bases between. CDR1 is MNHEY, CDR2 SMNVEV, per germline (reference sequence). The CDR3 DNA reads as TGTGCCAGCAGAACGACAGGTTGGGGCTTCTATGGCTACACCTTC. It is translated as CASRTTGWGFYGYTF.